This TCR beta chain emerged from a study of blood T cells in healthy people across ages. A second about 6 to 12 cycle PCR used barcoded and J-beta primers. TCRdb reprocessed the 5' RACE reads with MiXCR, giving one entry per CDR3 protein. The repertoire holds approximately 2,000,000 distinct CDR3 sequences, about two fifths seen once, with under 30% in the top ten. Germline assignment: CDR1 LGHNA and CDR2 YSLEER. CDR3 length: 17 amino acids. This TCR came from a human donor in good health. The V and J genes are TRBV4-3 and TRBJ2-5; the D call may be TRBD1 or TRBD2 (6 bases each). The J call may be wrong; the DNA end is better matched by TRBJ2-1. The sequenced material came from blood. The CDR3 here is CASSHSRGRPPQETQFF. Here the CDR3 DNA reads TGCGCCAGCAGCCATAGCCGGGGGCGGCCCCCCCAAGAGACCCAGTTCTTC.